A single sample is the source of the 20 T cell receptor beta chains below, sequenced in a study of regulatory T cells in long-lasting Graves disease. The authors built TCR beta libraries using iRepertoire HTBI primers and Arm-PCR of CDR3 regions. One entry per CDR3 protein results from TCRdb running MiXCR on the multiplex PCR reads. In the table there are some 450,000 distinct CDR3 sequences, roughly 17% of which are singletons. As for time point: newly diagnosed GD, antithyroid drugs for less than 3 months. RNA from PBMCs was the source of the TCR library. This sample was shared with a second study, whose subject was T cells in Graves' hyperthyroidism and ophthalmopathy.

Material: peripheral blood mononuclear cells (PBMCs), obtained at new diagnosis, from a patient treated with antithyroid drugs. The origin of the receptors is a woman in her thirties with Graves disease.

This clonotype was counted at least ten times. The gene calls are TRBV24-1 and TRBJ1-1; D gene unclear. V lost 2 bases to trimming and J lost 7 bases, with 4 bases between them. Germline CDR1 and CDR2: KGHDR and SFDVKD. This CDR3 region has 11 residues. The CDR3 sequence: CATSDSDEAFF. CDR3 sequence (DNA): TGTGCCACCAGTGATTCGGATGAAGCTTTCTTT.

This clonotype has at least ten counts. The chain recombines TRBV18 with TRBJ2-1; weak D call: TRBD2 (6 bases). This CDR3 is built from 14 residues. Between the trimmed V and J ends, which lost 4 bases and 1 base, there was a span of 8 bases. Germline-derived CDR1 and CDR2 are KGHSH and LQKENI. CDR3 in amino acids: CASSRAGSYNEQFF. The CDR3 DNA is TGTGCCAGCTCACGGGCGGGATCCTACAATGAGCAGTTCTTC.

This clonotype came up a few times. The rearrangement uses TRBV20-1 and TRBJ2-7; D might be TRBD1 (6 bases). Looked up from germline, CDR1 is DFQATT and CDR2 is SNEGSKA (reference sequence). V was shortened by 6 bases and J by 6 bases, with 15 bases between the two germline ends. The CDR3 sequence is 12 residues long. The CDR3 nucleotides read TGCAGTGCCGCCCGAGGGGGAAGCGAGCAGTACTTC. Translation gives CSAARGGSEQYF.

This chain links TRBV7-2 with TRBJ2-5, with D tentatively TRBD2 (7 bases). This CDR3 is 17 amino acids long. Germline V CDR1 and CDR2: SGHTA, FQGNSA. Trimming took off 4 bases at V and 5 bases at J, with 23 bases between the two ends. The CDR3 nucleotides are TGTGCCAGCAGCTCTACTAGTCAGGGGAGGGAGGGGGAGACCCAGTACTTC. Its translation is CASSSTSQGREGETQYF.

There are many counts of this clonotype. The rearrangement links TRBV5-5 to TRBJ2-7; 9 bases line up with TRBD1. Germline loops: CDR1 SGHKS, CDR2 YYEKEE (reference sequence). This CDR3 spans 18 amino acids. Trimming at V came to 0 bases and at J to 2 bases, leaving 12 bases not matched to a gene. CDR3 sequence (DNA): TGTGCCAGCAGCTTGGTTAGGACCGGGACAGGGATGGCCTACGAGCAGTACTTC. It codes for CASSLVRTGTGMAYEQYF.

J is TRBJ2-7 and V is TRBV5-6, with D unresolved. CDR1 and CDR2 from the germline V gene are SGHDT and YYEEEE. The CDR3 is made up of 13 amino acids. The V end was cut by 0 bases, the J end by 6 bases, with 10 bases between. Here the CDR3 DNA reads TGTGCCAGCAGCTTGGTAGGGATTTTCGAGCAGTACTTC. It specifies CASSLVGIFEQYF. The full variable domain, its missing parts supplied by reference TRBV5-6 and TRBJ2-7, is DAGVTQSPTHLIKTRGQQVTLRCSPKSGHDTVSWYQQALGQGPQFIFQYYEEEERQRGNFPDRFSGHQFPNYSSELNVNALLLGDSALYLCASSLVGIFEQYFGPGTRLTVT.

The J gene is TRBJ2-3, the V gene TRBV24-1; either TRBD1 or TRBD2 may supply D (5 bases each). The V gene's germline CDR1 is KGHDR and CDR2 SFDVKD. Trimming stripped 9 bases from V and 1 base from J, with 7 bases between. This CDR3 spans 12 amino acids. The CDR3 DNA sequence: TGTGCCACCGGGGGTGGCACAGATACGCAGTATTTT. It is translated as CATGGGTDTQYF.

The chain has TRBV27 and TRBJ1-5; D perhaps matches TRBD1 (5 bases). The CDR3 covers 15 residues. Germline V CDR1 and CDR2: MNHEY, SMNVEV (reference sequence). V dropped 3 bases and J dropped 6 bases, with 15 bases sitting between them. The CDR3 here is CASSFLGGSSQPQHF. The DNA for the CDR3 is TGTGCCAGCAGTTTCCTTGGGGGGTCGAGTCAGCCCCAGCATTTT.

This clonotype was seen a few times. The CDR3 is CASSVRQGHGYTF. CDR3 nucleotide sequence: TGTGCCAGCAGTGTGAGACAGGGCCATGGCTACACCTTC. The chain carries TRBV25-1 and TRBJ1-2, with 7 bases lining up with TRBD1. This CDR3 comprises 13 residues. The germline V gene encodes CDR1 MGHDK and CDR2 SYGVNS. Trimming at V came to 4 bases and at J to 6 bases, leaving 5 bases not matched to a gene.

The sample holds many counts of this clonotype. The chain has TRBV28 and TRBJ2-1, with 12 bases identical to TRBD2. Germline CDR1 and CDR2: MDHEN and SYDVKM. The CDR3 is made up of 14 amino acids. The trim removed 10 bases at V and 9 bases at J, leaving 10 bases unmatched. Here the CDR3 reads CATHRVTSGGEQFF. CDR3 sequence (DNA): TGTGCCACTCATAGGGTGACTAGCGGGGGTGAGCAGTTCTTC.

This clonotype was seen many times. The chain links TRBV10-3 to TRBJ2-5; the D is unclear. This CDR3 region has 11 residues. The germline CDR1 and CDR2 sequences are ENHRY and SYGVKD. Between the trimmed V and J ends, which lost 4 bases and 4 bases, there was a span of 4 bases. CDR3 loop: CAISGGETQYF. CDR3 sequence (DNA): TGTGCCATCAGTGGCGGAGAGACCCAGTACTTC.

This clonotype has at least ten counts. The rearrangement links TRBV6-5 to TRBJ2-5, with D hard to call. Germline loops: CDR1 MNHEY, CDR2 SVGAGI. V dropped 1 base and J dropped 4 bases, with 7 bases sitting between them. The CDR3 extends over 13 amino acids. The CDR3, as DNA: TGTGCCAGCAGTTACTTGGGCGGAGAGACCCAGTACTTC. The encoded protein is CASSYLGGETQYF.

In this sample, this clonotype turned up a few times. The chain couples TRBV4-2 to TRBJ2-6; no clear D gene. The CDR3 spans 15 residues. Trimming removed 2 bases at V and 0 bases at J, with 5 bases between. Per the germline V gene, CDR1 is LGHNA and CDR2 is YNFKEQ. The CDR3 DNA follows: TGTGCCAGCAGCCAAAGTGGCTCTGGGGCCAACGTCCTGACTTTC. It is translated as CASSQSGSGANVLTF.

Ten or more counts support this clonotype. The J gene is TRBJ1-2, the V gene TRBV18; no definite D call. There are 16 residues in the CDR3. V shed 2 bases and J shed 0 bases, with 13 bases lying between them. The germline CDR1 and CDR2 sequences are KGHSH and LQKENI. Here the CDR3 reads CASSPARLEANYGYTF. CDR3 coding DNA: TGTGCCAGCTCACCAGCGAGACTGGAGGCTAACTATGGCTACACCTTC.

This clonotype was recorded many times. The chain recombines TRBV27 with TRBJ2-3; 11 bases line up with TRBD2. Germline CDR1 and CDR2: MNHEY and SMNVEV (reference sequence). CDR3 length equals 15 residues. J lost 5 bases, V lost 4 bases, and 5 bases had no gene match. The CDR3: CASSSGTSGRDTQYF. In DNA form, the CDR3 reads TGTGCCAGCAGTTCGGGGACTAGCGGAAGAGATACGCAGTATTTT.

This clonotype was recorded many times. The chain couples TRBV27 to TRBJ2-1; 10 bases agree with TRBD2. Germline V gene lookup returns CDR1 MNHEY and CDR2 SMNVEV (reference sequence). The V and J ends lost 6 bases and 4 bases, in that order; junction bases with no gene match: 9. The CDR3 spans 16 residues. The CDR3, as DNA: TGTGCCAGCAGCCAAATCGGACTAGCGGCTTACAATGAGCAGTTCTTC. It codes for CASSQIGLAAYNEQFF.

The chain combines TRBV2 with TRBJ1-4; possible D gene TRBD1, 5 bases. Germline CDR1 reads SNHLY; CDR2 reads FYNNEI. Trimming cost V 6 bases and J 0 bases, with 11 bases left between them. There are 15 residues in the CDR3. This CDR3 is CASRGHFATNEKLFF. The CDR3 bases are TGTGCCAGCAGAGGACATTTTGCAACTAATGAAAAACTGTTTTTT.

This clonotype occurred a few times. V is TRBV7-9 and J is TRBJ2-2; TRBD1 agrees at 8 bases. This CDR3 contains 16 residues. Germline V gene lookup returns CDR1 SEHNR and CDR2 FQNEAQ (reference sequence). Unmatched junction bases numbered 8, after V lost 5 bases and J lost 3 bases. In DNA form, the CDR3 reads TGTGCCAGCAGCCCCCAGGGGGCGCCGGACACCGGGGAGCTGTTTTTT. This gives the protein CASSPQGAPDTGELFF.

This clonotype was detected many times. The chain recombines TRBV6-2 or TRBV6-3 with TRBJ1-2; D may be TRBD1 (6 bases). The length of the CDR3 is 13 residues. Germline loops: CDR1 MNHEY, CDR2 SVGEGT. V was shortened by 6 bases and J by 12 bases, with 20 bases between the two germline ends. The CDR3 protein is CASSRRTETWHTF. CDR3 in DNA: TGTGCCAGCAGCCGCCGGACAGAGACTTGGCACACCTTC.

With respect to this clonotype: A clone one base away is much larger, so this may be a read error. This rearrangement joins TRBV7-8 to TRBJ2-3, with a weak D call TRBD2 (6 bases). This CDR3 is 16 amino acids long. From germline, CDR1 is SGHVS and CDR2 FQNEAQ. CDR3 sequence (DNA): TGTGCCAGCAGCTTAGCGCGGGACGGGAGCACAGATGCGCAGTATTTT. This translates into CASSLARDGSTDAQYF.